The 26 T cell receptor beta chains below come from one sample, sequenced in a study of vaccination effects on CD4 cells after COVID-19. After expansion with viral peptide pools in the ViraFEST assay, antigen-specific CD4+ T cells were sequenced. The culture ran for approximately nine days before CD4+ T cells were isolated. Clones were read by immunoSEQ multiplex PCR, and TCRdb kept only the in-frame ones, dropping some. The sample contains tens of thousands of clones, about three quarters of which appear only once. Their cognate antigens are unknown. Material: CD4+ T cells from PBMCs cultured with HCoV-229E spike peptides, obtained before COVID-19 vaccination. The origin of the receptors is a human donor who received a COVID-19 vaccine.

This chain connects TRBV6-5 to TRBJ1-2; D gene uncertain. The CDR3 has 15 residues. Germline V lookup: CDR1 MNHEY, CDR2 SVGAGI. V was shortened by 4 bases and J by 5 bases, with 17 bases between the two germline ends. The CDR3 DNA reads TGTGCCAGCAGTTCGGGGTTTGGACTATCGTATGGCTACACCTTC. This gives the protein CASSSGFGLSYGYTF.

A single count supports this clone. The chain joins TRBV3-1 (or the pseudogene TRBV3-2) to TRBJ1-4; TRBD1 aligns across 9 bases. Trimming at V came to 3 bases and at J to 7 bases, leaving 0 bases not matched to a gene. This CDR3 spans 13 amino acids. Per the germline V gene, CDR1 is LGHDT and CDR2 is YNNKEL (reference sequence). This CDR3 reads CASSQGQGEKLFF. As DNA, the CDR3 is TGTGCCAGCAGCCAGGGACAGGGTGAAAAACTGTTTTTT.

The rearrangement links TRBV6-2 or TRBV6-3 to TRBJ2-7; 7 positions agree with TRBD2. The CDR3 sequence is 16 residues long. The J segment lost 2 bases and the V segment lost 5 bases, leaving 12 bases of the junction unmatched. Germline V gene lookup returns CDR1 MNHEY and CDR2 SVGEGT. CDR3: CASSTRGLGPPYEQYF. CDR3 bases: TGTGCCAGCAGTACGCGCGGACTAGGGCCGCCCTACGAGCAGTACTTC.

This chain connects TRBV19 to TRBJ2-4, with D perhaps matching TRBD2 (6 bases). V lost 3 bases, J lost 0 bases, and 9 bases lay in between. Germline CDR1 reads LNHDA; CDR2 reads SQIVND (reference sequence). This CDR3 contains 15 residues. The chain's CDR3 is CASSMSGVAKNIQYF. The CDR3 DNA sequence: TGTGCCAGTAGTATGTCGGGGGTAGCCAAAAACATTCAGTACTTC.

This chain joins TRBV9 and TRBJ2-3; D unclear. Germline lookup yields CDR1 SGDLS and CDR2 YYNGEE. CDR3 length: 12 residues. Trimming cost V 4 bases and J 0 bases, with 3 bases left between them. CDR3 sequence reads: CASSPSTDTQYF. The CDR3 DNA reads as TGTGCCAGCAGCCCCAGCACAGATACGCAGTATTTT.

The chain uses TRBV5-1 and TRBJ2-1; TRBD2 matches at 7 bases. The trim removed 2 bases at V and 8 bases at J, leaving 13 bases unmatched. The CDR3 spans 16 residues. Per the germline V gene, CDR1 is SGHRS and CDR2 is YFSETQ. The chain's CDR3 is CASSFLSGIRGDEQFF. The CDR3, as DNA: TGCGCCAGCAGCTTCTTGAGCGGGATTAGAGGAGATGAGCAGTTCTTC.

The gene calls are TRBV7-9 and TRBJ2-7; unclear D gene. The CDR3 contains 16 residues. Germline V gene lookup returns CDR1 SEHNR and CDR2 FQNEAQ (reference sequence). V was clipped by 1 base and J by 2 bases, with 15 bases between them. CDR3 coding DNA: TGTGCCAGCAGCTTAGAGTTCGCGAGCAGGCCCTACGAGCAGTACTTC. Translating gives CASSLEFASRPYEQYF.

The chain has TRBV5-8 and TRBJ1-2, with no clear D. Trimming left V 1 base short and J 3 bases short, with 13 bases between. Germline CDR1 and CDR2: SGHTS and YDEGEE. The CDR3 runs 15 residues. CDR3 protein: CASSLRPPGYYGYTF. In DNA form, the CDR3 reads TGTGCCAGCAGCTTGAGACCGCCCGGATACTATGGCTACACCTTC.

The chain links TRBV14 to TRBJ1-5; the D is unclear. The CDR3 spans 14 residues. V gave up 4 bases and J gave up 0 bases, with 7 bases separating them. The germline V gene encodes CDR1 SGHDN and CDR2 FVKESK. In DNA form, the CDR3 reads TGTGCCAGCAGCCTCGGACTTAGCAATCAGCCCCAGCATTTT. It is translated as CASSLGLSNQPQHF.

This chain links TRBV12-3 or TRBV12-4 with TRBJ2-3; D remains ambiguous. The CDR3 consists of 13 residues. Trimming cost V 3 bases and J 3 bases, with 7 bases left between them. DNA for the CDR3: TGTGCCAGCAGTTTGCGCAGAACAGATACGCAGTATTTT. Translated: CASSLRRTDTQYF.

This rearrangement joins TRBV3-1 (or the pseudogene TRBV3-2) to TRBJ1-2, with D possibly TRBD1 on 6 matching bases. Germline V CDR1 and CDR2: LGHDT, YNNKEL (reference sequence). Trimming stripped 0 bases from V and 11 bases from J, with 16 bases between. This CDR3 is built from 14 residues. The CDR3 nucleotides are TGTGCCAGCAGCCAAGATTGGGCAGGGGACGTTTACACCTTC. The encoded protein is CASSQDWAGDVYTF.

This sequence joins TRBV5-6 and TRBJ2-7; 7 bases line up with TRBD1. V trimming: 2 bases; J trimming: 3 bases; junction bases outside the gene matches: 14. Germline-derived CDR1 and CDR2 are SGHDT and YYEEEE. There are 17 residues in the CDR3. CDR3 sequence (DNA): TGTGCCAGCAGCTTTGGCGTCCGCCGGGACAGAGACTACGAGCAGTACTTC. This encodes CASSFGVRRDRDYEQYF. Using reference TRBV5-6 and TRBJ2-7 for the parts outside the CDR3, the full variable domain is DAGVTQSPTHLIKTRGQQVTLRCSPKSGHDTVSWYQQALGQGPQFIFQYYEEEERQRGNFPDRFSGHQFPNYSSELNVNALLLGDSALYLCASSFGVRRDRDYEQYFGPGTRLTVT.

The chain combines TRBV7-9 with TRBJ2-3; 13 nucleotides line up with TRBD2. CDR1 and CDR2 from the germline V gene are SEHNR and FQNEAQ (reference sequence). This CDR3 region has 16 residues. V lost 4 bases and J lost 3; bases outside the gene matches: 4. CDR3 in DNA: TGTGCCAGCAGCTCGATACTAGCGGGGGGGACAGATACGCAGTATTTT. Protein sequence: CASSSILAGGTDTQYF.

The chain combines TRBV7-2 with TRBJ2-5; weak D call: TRBD2 (6 bases). Germline-derived CDR1 and CDR2 are SGHTA and FQGNSA. V was trimmed by 4 bases and J by 5 bases, leaving 14 bases between them. The CDR3 sequence is 14 residues long. CDR3 coding DNA: TGTGCCAGCAGCTCAAACGGGGGATGGGAGACCCAGTACTTC. This encodes CASSSNGGWETQYF. Full variable domain (missing parts from reference TRBV7-2 and TRBJ2-5): GAGVSQSPSNKVTEKGKDVELRCDPISGHTALYWYRQSLGQGLEFLIYFQGNSAPDKSGLPSDRFSAERTGGSVSTLTIQRTQQEDSAVYLCASSSNGGWETQYFGPGTRLLVL.

The chain has TRBV5-1 and TRBJ2-7; TRBD1 matches at 7 bases. The CDR3 totals 14 residues. V gave up 0 bases and J gave up 5 bases; unmatched junction bases: 5. Germline CDR1 SGHRS, CDR2 YFSETQ. For the CDR3, the DNA is TGCGCCAGCAGCTTGGACAGGGGAATACACGAGCAGTACTTC. This gives the protein CASSLDRGIHEQYF.

The V call is TRBV30, the J call TRBJ2-3; 8 nucleotides line up with TRBD2. Losses at the gene ends were 4 bases for V and 2 bases for J; bases not matched to a gene: 5. The CDR3 extends over 14 amino acids. CDR1 GTSNPN and CDR2 SVGIG come from the germline V gene (reference sequence). CDR3: CAWNKRGNTDTQYF. The CDR3 DNA is TGTGCCTGGAACAAGCGGGGGAACACAGATACGCAGTATTTT.

This clone came up a few times. This rearrangement joins TRBV21-1 to TRBJ1-5. TRBV21-1 is listed as a pseudogene. The CDR3 runs 17 residues. The CDR3 spells CASDLRGQANSNQPQHF. The CDR3 DNA sequence: TGTGCCAGCGATTTACGGGGCCAGGCCAATAGCAATCAGCCCCAGCATTTT.

This clone has more than one count but fewer than ten. The rearrangement uses TRBV6-5 and TRBJ2-2, with D perhaps TRBD1 (5 bases). V dropped 0 bases and J dropped 5 bases, with 10 bases sitting between them. The V gene's germline CDR1 is MNHEY and CDR2 SVGAGI. The CDR3 is made up of 15 amino acids. CDR3 sequence: CASSYSIQVTGELFF. The CDR3 coding sequence is TGTGCCAGCAGTTACTCGATACAGGTGACCGGGGAGCTGTTTTTT.

In its sample, this clone was seen a few times. The CDR3: CAIRGSGNTIYF. The CDR3 DNA reads TGTGCCATCAGAGGGTCCGGAAACACCATATATTTT. The J gene is TRBJ1-3, the V gene TRBV10-3; no definite D call. Germline assignment: CDR1 ENHRY and CDR2 SYGVKD. The CDR3 is made up of 12 amino acids. The V end was cut by 6 bases, the J end by 4 bases, with 7 bases between.

In its sample, this clone was seen a few times. V and J are TRBV19 and TRBJ2-3; tentative D call: TRBD1 (6 bases). The germline CDR1 and CDR2 sequences are LNHDA and SQIVND (reference sequence). This CDR3 spans 13 amino acids. V lost 5 bases, J lost 14 bases, and 20 bases lay in between. CDR3 amino acids: CASSPDLQGTRYF. CDR3 in DNA: TGTGCCAGTAGTCCCGACCTACAGGGTACTCGGTATTTT.

This chain connects TRBV2 to TRBJ1-6, with 7 nucleotides matching TRBD1. Germline loops: CDR1 SNHLY, CDR2 FYNNEI. The CDR3 covers 15 residues. Trimming removed 4 bases from V and 5 bases from J; junction bases left unmatched: 5. The CDR3 here is CASSVRGQNNSPLHF. CDR3 sequence (DNA): TGTGCCAGCAGTGTTAGGGGACAGAATAATTCACCCCTCCACTTT.

With respect to this clone: One end of the junction does not line up with germline, which may come from a read error. The chain couples TRBV25-1 to TRBJ2-2, with 8 positions matching TRBD2. Looked up from germline, CDR1 is MGHDK and CDR2 is SYGVNS. This CDR3 region has 13 residues. The CDR3 sequence: CASISGNSGELFF. In nucleotides, the CDR3 is TGTGCCAGCATTAGCGGGAACAGCGGGGAGCTGTTTTTT.

The chain combines TRBV6-4 with TRBJ2-1, with 10 bases aligning to TRBD2. With 5 bases clipped from V and 6 bases from J, the junction kept 4 bases outside the gene matches. There are 14 residues in the CDR3. Looked up from germline, CDR1 is MRHNA and CDR2 is SNTAGT. Here the CDR3 reads CASSLAGDSNEQFF. The CDR3 DNA is TGTGCCAGCAGTCTAGCGGGAGATAGCAATGAGCAGTTCTTC.

The CDR3 loop reads CASSKGTSGSGATQYF. Here the CDR3 DNA reads TGTGCCAGCAGTAAGGGGACTAGCGGGAGCGGGGCTACGCAGTATTTT. This rearrangement joins TRBV2 to TRBJ2-3; 14 bases agree with TRBD2. Germline V CDR1 and CDR2: SNHLY, FYNNEI. Trimming cost V 5 bases and J 8 bases; bases outside gene matches: 9. The CDR3 spans 16 residues. The complete variable domain, with remaining parts taken from reference TRBV2 and TRBJ2-3, reads EPEVTQTPSHQVTQMGQEVILRCVPISNHLYFYWYRQILGQKVEFLVSFYNNEISEKSEIFDDQFSVERPDGSNFTLKIRSTKLEDSAMYFCASSKGTSGSGATQYFGPGTRLTVL.

The V and J genes are TRBV18 and TRBJ1-2, with TRBD1 as a possible D gene (6 bases). In germline, CDR1 is KGHSH, CDR2 LQKENI. With 3 bases removed from V and 8 bases from J, the gap between germline ends came to 19 bases. The CDR3 is made up of 15 amino acids. CDR3 coding DNA: TGTGCCAGCTCACCCTCGGGGGGGGCCTACGTCGGCTACACCTTC. It translates to CASSPSGGAYVGYTF. The full variable domain, in which reference TRBV18 and TRBJ1-2 provide the parts outside the CDR3, is NAGVMQNPRHLVRRRGQEARLRCSPMKGHSHVYWYRQLPEEGLKFMVYLQKENIIDESGMPKERFSAEFPKEGPSILRIQQVVRGDSAAYFCASSPSGGAYVGYTFGSGTRLTVV.

This clone was detected only a few times. The genes are TRBV29-1 and TRBJ1-2; 9 bases line up with TRBD1. The CDR3 covers 11 residues. The V gene's germline CDR1 is SQVTM and CDR2 ANQGSEA. V was pared by 6 bases and J by 7 bases, with 3 bases of the junction left unmatched. The CDR3 loop reads CSVGGQGGYTF. As DNA, the CDR3 is TGCAGCGTAGGGGGACAGGGTGGCTACACCTTC.